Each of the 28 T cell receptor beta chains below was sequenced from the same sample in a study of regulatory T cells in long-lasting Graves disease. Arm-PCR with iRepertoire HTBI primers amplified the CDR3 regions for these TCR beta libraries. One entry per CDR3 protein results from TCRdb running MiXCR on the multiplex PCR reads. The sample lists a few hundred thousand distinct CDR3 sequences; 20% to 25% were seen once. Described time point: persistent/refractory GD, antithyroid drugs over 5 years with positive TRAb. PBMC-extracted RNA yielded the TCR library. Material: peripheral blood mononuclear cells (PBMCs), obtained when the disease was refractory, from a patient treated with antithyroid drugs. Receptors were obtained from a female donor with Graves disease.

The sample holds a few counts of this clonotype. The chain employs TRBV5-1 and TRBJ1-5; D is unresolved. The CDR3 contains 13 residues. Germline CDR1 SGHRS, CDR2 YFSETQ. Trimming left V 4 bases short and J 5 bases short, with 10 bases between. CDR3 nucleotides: TGCGCCAGCAGCCCGGGCCCCGATCAGCCCCAGCATTTT. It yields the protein CASSPGPDQPQHF.

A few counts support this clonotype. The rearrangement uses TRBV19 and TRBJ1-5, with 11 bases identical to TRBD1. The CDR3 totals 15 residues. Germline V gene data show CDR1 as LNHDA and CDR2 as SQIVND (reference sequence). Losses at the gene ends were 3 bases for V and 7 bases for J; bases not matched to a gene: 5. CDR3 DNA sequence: TGTGCCAGTAGTATCTCCGGGACAGGGGGACAGCCCCAGCATTTT. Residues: CASSISGTGGQPQHF.

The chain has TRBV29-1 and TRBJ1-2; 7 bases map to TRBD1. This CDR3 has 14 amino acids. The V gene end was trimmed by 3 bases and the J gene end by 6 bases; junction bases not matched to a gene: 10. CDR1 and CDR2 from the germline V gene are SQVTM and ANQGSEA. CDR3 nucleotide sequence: TGCAGCGTTGAGCCCAGGGGGGGGTCGGATGGCTACACCTTC. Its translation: CSVEPRGGSDGYTF.

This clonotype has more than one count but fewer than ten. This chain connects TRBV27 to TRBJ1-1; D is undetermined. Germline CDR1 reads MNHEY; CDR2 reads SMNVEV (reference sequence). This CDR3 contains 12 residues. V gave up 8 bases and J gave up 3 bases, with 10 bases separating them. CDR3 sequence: CASGRPYTEAFF. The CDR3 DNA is TGTGCCAGCGGCCGGCCTTACACTGAAGCTTTCTTT.

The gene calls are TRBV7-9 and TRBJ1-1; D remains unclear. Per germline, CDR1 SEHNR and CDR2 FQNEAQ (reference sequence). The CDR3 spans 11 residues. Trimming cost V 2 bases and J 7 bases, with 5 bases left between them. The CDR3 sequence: CASSLKIEAFF. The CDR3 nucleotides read TGTGCCAGCAGCTTAAAAATTGAAGCTTTCTTT.

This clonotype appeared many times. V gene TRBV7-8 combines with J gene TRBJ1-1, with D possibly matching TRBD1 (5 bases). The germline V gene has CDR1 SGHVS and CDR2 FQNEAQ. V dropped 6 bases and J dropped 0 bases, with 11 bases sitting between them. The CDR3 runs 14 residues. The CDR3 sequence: CASRATVMNTEAFF. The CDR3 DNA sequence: TGTGCCAGCAGAGCGACAGTCATGAACACTGAAGCTTTCTTT.

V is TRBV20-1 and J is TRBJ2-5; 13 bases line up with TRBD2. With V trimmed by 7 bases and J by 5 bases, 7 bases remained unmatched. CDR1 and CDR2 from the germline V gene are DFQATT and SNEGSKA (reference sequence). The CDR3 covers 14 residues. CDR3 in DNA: TGCAGTGGGACTAGCGGGAGTACGATGGAGACCCAGTACTTC. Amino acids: CSGTSGSTMETQYF.

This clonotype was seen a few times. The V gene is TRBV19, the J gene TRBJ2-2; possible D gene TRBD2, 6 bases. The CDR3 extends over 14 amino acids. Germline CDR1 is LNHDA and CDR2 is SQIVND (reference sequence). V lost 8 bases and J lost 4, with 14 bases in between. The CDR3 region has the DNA TGTGCCAGTTTTGCCGGGAGAACCACCGGGGAGCTGTTTTTT. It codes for CASFAGRTTGELFF.

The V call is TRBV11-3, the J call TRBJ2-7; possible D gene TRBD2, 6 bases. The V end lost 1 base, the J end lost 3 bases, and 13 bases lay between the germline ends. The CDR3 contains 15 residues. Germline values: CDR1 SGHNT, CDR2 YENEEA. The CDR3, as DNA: TGTGCCAGCAGCTTAGCGGCGGGCGGGGACTACGAGCAGTACTTC. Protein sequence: CASSLAAGGDYEQYF. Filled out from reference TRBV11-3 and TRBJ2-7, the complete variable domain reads EAGVVQSPRYKIIEKKQPVAFWCNPISGHNTLYWYLQNLGQGPELLIRYENEEAVDDSQLPKDRFSAERLKGVDSTLKIQPAELGDSAVYLCASSLAAGGDYEQYFGPGTRLTVT.

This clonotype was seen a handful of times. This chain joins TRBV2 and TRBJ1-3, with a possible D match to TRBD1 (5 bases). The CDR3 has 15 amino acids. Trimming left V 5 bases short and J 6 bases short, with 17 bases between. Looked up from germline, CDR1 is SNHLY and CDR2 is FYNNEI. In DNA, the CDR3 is TGTGCCAGCAGTCCCGGGACTTTGGCTGAAAACACCATATATTTT. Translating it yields CASSPGTLAENTIYF.

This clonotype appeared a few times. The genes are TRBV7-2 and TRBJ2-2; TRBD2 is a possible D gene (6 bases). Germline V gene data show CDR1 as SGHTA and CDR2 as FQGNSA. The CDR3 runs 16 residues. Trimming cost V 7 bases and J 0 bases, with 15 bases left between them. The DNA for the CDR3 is TGTGCCAGCACCCTGGGGGGTGCCGCGAACACCGGGGAGCTGTTTTTT. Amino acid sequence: CASTLGGAANTGELFF.

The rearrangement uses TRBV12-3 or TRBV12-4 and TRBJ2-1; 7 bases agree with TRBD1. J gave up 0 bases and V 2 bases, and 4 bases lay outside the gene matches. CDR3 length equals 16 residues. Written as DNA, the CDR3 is TGTGCCAGCAGTTTACTTACAGGGGACTCCTACAATGAGCAGTTCTTC. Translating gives CASSLLTGDSYNEQFF.

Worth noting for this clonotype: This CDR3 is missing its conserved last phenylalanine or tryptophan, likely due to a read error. In nucleotides, the CDR3 is TGTGCCAGCAGTCCTCCGTCTACGGGGGATGTGGTATACTACACCCTC. This gives the protein CASSPPSTGDVVYYTL. The J gene is TRBJ1-2, the V gene TRBV25-1; a possible D gene is TRBD1 (5 bases). The CDR3 length is 16 residues. Trimming removed 5 bases at V and 10 bases at J, with 26 bases between. CDR1 is MGHDK, CDR2 SYGVNS, per germline.

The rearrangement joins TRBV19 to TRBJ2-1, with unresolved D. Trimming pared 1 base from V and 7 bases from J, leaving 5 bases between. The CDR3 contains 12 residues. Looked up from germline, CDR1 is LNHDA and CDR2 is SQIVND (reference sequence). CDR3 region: CASSIVENEQFF. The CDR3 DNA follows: TGTGCCAGTAGTATAGTGGAAAATGAGCAGTTCTTC.

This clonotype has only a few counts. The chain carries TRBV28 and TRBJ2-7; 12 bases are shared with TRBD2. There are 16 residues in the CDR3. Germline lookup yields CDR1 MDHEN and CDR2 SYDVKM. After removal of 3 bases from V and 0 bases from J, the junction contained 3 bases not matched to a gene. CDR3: CASSFLLAGGSYEQYF. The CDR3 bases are TGTGCCAGCAGTTTCTTACTAGCGGGAGGCTCCTACGAGCAGTACTTC.

The CDR3 here is CASSLDVAGELFF. In DNA form, the CDR3 reads TGTGCCAGCAGCTTAGATGTGGCCGGGGAGCTGTTTTTT. This rearrangement joins TRBV11-3 to TRBJ2-2; no reliable D call. The CDR3 has 13 residues. Trimming shortened V by 0 bases and J by 6 bases, and 5 bases separated the two germline ends. Germline values: CDR1 SGHNT, CDR2 YENEEA.

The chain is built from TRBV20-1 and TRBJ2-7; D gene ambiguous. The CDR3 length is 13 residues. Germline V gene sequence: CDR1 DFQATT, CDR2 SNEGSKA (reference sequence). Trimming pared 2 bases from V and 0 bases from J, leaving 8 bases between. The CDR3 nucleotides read TGCAGTGCTAGACTCCTTAGCTCCTACGAGCAGTACTTC. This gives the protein CSARLLSSYEQYF.

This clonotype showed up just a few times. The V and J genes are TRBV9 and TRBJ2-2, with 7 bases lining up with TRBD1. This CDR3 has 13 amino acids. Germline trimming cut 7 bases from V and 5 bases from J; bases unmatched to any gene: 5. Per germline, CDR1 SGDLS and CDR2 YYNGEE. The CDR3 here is CASGQELTGELFF. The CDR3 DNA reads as TGTGCCAGCGGACAGGAGTTGACCGGGGAGCTGTTTTTT.

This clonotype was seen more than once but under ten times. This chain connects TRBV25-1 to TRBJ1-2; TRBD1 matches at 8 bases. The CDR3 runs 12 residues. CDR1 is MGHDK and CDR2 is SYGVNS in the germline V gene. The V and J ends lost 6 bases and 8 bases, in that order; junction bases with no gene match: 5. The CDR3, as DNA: TGTGCCAGCAGGCAGGGGGCTGGGGGCTACACCTTC. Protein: CASRQGAGGYTF.

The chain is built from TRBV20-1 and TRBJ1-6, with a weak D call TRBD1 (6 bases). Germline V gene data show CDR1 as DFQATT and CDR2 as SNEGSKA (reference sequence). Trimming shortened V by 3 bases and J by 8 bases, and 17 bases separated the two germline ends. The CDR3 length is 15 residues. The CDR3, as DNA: TGCAGTGCTAGGAGGACAGCCGGGAGTGATTCACCCCTCCACTTT. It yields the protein CSARRTAGSDSPLHF.

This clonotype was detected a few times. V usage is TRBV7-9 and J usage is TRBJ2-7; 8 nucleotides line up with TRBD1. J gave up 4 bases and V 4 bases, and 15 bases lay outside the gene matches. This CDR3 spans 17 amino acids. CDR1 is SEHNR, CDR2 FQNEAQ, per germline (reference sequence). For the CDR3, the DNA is TGTGCCAGCAGCTCTAGGACAGGGCTCCTTTTAGGATACGAGCAGTACTTC. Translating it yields CASSSRTGLLLGYEQYF.

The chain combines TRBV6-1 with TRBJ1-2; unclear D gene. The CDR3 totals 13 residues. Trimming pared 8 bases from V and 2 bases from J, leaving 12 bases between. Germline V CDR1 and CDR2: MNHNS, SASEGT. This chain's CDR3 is CASSPSRNYGYTF. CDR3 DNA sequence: TGTGCCAGCTCTCCTTCAAGGAACTATGGCTACACCTTC.

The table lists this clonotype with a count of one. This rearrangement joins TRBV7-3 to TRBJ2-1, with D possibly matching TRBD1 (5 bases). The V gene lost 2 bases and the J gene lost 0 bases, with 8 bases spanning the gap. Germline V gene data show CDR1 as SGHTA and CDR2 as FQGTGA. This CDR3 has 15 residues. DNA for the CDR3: TGTGCCAGCAGCTTAGACAGTGGCTCCTACAATGAGCAGTTCTTC. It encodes CASSLDSGSYNEQFF. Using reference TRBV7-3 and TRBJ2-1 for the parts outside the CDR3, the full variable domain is GAGVSQTPSNKVTEKGKYVELRCDPISGHTALYWYRQSLGQGPEFLIYFQGTGAADDSGLPNDRFFAVRPEGSVSTLKIQRTERGDSAVYLCASSLDSGSYNEQFFGPGTRLTVL.

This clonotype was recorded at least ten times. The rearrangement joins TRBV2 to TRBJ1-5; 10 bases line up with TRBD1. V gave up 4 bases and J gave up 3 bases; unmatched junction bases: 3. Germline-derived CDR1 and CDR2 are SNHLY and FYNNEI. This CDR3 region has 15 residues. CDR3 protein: CASSGTGGINQPQHF. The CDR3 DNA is TGTGCCAGCAGTGGGACAGGGGGTATCAATCAGCCCCAGCATTTT. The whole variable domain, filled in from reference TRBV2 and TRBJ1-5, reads EPEVTQTPSHQVTQMGQEVILRCVPISNHLYFYWYRQILGQKVEFLVSFYNNEISEKSEIFDDQFSVERPDGSNFTLKIRSTKLEDSAMYFCASSGTGGINQPQHFGDGTRLSIL.

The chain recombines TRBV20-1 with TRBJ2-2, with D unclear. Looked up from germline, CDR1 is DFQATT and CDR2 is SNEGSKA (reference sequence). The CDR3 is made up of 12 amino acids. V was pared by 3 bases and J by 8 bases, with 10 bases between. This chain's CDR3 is CSASAQGGELFF. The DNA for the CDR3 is TGCAGTGCTAGCGCCCAAGGAGGGGAGCTGTTTTTT.

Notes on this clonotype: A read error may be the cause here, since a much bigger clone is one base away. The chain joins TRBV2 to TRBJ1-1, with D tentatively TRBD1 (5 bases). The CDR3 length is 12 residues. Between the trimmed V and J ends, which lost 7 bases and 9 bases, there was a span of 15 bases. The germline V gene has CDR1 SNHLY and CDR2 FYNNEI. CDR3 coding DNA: TGTGCCAGCATTCAGGGCCTGACGAAAGCTTTCTTT. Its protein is CASIQGLTKAFF.

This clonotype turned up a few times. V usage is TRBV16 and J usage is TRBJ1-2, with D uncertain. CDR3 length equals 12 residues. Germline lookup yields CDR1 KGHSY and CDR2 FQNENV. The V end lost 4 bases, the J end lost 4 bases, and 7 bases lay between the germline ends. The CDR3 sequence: CASSLSTYGYTF. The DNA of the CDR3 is TGTGCCAGCAGCCTATCCACCTATGGCTACACCTTC.

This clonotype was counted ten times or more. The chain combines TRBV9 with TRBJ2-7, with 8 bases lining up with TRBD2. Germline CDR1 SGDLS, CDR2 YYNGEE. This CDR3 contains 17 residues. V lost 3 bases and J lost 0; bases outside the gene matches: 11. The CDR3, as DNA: TGTGCCAGCAGCGAGGGTAGCGGGGCTCCAAGCTCCTACGAGCAGTACTTC. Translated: CASSEGSGAPSSYEQYF.